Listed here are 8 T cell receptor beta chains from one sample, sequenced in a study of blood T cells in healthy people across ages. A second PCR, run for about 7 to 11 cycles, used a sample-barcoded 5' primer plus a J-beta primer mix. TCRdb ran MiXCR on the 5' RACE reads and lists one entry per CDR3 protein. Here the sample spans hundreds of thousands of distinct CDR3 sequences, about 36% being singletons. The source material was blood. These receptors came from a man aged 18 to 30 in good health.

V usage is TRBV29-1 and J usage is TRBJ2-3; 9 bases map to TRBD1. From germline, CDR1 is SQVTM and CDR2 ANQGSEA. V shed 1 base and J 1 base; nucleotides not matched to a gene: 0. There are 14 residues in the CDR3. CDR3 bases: TGCAGCGTTGAAGGGACAGGGGGCACAGATACGCAGTATTTT. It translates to CSVEGTGGTDTQYF.

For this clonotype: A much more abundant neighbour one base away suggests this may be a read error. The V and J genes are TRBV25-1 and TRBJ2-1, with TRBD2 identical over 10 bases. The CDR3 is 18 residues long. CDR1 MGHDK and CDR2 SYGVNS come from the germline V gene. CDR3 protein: CANSEYASGGNSYNEQFF. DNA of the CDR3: TGTGCCAACAGTGAATACGCTAGCGGGGGTAACTCCTACAATGAGCAGTTCTTC.

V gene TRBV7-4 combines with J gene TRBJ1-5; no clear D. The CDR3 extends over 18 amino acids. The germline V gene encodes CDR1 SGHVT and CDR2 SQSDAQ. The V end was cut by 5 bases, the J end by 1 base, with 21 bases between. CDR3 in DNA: TGTGCCAGCAGCCTTGGCCCGGGCCTCGAAGGGAGCAATCAGCCCCAGCATTTT. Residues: CASSLGPGLEGSNQPQHF.

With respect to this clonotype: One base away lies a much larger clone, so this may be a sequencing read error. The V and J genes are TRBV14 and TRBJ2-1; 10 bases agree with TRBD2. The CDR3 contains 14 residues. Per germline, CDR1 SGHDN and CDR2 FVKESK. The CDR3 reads CVSGGGTVYNEQFF. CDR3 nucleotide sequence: TGTGTCAGCGGGGGGGGGACAGTCTACAATGAGCAGTTCTTC. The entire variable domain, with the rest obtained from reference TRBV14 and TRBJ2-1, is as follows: EAGVTQFPSHSVIEKGQTVTLRCDPISGHDNLYWYRRVMGKEIKFLLHFVKESKQDESGMPNNRFLAERTGGTYSTLKVQPAELEDSGVYFCVSGGGTVYNEQFFGPGTRLTVL.

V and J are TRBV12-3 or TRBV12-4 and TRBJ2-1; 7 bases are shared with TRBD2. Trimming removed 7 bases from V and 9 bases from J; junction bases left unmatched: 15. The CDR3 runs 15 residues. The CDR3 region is CASTPRTRGRSEQFF. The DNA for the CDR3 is TGTGCCAGCACTCCTCGGACTAGGGGTCGGAGTGAGCAGTTCTTC.

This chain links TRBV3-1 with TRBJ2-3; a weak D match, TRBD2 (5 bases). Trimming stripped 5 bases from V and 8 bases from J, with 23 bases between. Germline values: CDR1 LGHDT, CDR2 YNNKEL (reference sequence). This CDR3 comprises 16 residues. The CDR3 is CASSGVDFKTSSTQYF. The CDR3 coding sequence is TGTGCCAGCAGCGGGGTCGACTTCAAAACTAGTTCTACGCAGTATTTT.

CDR3 amino acids: CASSDIAGVGYNEQFF. The DNA of the CDR3 is TGTGCCAGCAGCGACATAGCGGGAGTAGGTTACAATGAGCAGTTCTTC. This chain connects TRBV11-3 to TRBJ2-1, with TRBD2 identical over 9 bases. The CDR3 is made up of 16 amino acids. The germline gives CDR1 SGHNT, CDR2 YENEEA. J lost 4 bases, V lost 5 bases, and 9 bases had no gene match.

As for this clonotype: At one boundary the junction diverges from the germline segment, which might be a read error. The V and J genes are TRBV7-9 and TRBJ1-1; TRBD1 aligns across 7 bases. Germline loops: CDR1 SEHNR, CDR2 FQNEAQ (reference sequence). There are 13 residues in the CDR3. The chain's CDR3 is CAGSLSGTDEAFF. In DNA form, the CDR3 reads TGTGCCGGCAGCTTATCTGGGACAGATGAAGCTTTCTTT.